This record concerns one T cell receptor beta chain sequence. The data were obtained in a study of T cell responses to AZD1222 COVID-19 vaccine. Measured with immunoSEQ multiplex PCR; TCRdb has only the in-frame clones, and not every one. Of around 46,000 clones listed, 75% to 90% were seen once; the top ten hold 5.3%. Germline-derived CDR1 and CDR2 are LNHDA and SQIVND (reference sequence). This CDR3 comprises 14 residues. With 5 bases removed from V and 5 bases from J, the gap between germline ends came to 12 bases. The chain carries TRBV19 and TRBJ2-2; D remains unclear. The sample was peripheral blood, taken 28 days after the second AZD1222 dose. The clonotype comes from an adult who received the AZD1222 COVID-19 vaccine. This CDR3 is CASSPRSGTGELFF. The CDR3 DNA is TGTGCCAGTAGTCCCCGATCTGGAACCGGGGAGCTGTTTTTT. The full variable domain, completed using reference TRBV19 and TRBJ2-2, is DGGITQSPKYLFRKEGQNVTLSCEQNLNHDAMYWYRQDPGQGLRLIYYSQIVNDFQKGDIAEGYSVSREKKESFPLTVTSAQKNPTAFYLCASSPRSGTGELFFGEGSRLTVL.